The T cell receptor (beta chain) described here comes from a study of cytomegalovirus exposure and HLA in healthy donors. Whole-study findings and limits: Most TCR sequences showed up rarely, but some public TCRs showed up in many donors. Among the CMV-associated chains, a few were confirmed in vitro as specific for CMV antigens.

The germline V gene has CDR1 SNHLY and CDR2 FYNNEI. The CDR3 totals 15 residues. V shed 5 bases, J shed 1 base, and the junction held 5 bases outside the gene matches. As to this clone: The antigen remains undetermined.

Clones were sequenced by immunoSEQ multiplex PCR, and TCRdb holds only the in-frame ones, with some missing. The data hold fewer than 150,000 clones, with around 88% observed a single time. Sequenced: PBMCs. The chain carries TRBV2 and TRBJ2-5; the match to TRBD2 covers 9 bases. The TCR was taken from a woman younger than 30 in good health and CMV-seropositive. The CDR3 reads CASSRLAGSQETQYF. CDR3 DNA: TGTGCCAGCAGTCGCCTAGCGGGGAGCCAAGAGACCCAGTACTTC.